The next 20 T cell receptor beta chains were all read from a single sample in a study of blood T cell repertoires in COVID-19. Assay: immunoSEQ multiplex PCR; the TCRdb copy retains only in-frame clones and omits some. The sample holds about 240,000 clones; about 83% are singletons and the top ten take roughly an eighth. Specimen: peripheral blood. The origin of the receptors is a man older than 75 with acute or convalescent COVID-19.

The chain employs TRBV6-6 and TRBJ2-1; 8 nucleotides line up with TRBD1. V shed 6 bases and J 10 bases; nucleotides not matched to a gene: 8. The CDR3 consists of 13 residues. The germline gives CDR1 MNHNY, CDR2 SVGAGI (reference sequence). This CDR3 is CASSFQGAGEQFF. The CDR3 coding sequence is TGTGCCAGCAGCTTCCAGGGGGCTGGGGAGCAGTTCTTC.

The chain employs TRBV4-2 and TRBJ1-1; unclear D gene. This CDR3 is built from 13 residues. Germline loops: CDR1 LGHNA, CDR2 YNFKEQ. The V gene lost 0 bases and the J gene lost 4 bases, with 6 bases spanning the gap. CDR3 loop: CASSQDRGTEAFF. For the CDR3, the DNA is TGTGCCAGCAGCCAAGATCGAGGCACTGAAGCTTTCTTT.

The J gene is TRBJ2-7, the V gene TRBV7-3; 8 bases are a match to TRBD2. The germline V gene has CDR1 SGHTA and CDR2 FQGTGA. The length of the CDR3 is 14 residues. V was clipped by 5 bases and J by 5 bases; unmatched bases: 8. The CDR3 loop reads CASSAAGAGDEQYF. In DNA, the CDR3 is TGTGCCAGCAGCGCAGCGGGGGCAGGGGACGAGCAGTACTTC.

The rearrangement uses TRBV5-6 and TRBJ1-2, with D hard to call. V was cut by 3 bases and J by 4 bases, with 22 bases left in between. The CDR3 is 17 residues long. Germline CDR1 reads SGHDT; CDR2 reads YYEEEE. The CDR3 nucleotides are TGTGCCAGCAGCTCGTACCCTGTAAACAGCTCGCCCTATGGCTACACCTTC. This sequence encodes CASSSYPVNSSPYGYTF.

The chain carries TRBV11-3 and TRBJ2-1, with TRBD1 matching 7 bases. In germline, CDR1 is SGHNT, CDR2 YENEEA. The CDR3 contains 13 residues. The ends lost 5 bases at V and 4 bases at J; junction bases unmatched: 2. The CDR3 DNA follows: TGTGCCAGCAGCGACAGGGCTTACAATGAGCAGTTCTTC. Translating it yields CASSDRAYNEQFF.

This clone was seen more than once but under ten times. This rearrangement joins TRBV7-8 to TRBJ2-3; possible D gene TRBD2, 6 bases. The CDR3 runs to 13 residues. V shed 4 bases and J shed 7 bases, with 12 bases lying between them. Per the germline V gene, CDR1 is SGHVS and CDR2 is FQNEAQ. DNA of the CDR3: TGTGCCAGCAGCTCGGGGGAGGACAATACGCAGTATTTT. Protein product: CASSSGEDNTQYF. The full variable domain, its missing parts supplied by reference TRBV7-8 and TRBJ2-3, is GAGVSQSPRYKVAKRGQDVALRCDPISGHVSLFWYQQALGQGPEFLTYFQNEAQLDKSGLPSDRFFAERPEGSVSTLKIQRTQQEDSAVYLCASSSGEDNTQYFGPGTRLTVL.

The CDR3 loop is CASKSPTGGNTIYF. The DNA for the CDR3 is TGTGCCAGCAAGAGCCCGACAGGAGGAAACACCATATATTTT. The V gene is TRBV28, the J gene TRBJ1-3; a possible D gene is TRBD1 (6 bases). CDR1 is MDHEN, CDR2 SYDVKM, per germline. V shed 7 bases and J shed 4 bases, with 14 bases lying between them. The CDR3 has 14 amino acids.

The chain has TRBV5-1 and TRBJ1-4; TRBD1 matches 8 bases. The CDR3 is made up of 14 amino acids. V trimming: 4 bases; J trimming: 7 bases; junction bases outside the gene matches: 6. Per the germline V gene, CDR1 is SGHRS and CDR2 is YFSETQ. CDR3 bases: TGCGCCAGCAGCAACGCAGGGGGCAGTGAAAAACTGTTTTTT. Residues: CASSNAGGSEKLFF.

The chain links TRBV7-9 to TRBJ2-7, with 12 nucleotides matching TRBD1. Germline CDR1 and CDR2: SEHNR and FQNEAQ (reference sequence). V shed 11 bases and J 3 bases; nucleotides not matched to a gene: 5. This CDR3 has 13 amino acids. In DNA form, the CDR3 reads TGTGCCTGGGGGACAGGGGGCTTCTACGAGCAGTACTTC. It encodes CAWGTGGFYEQYF.

CDR3 nucleotide sequence: TGTGCCAGCAGTGAATCCCCCGAGCCCGAACAGACCCAGTACTTC. Residues: CASSESPEPEQTQYF. This sequence joins TRBV2 and TRBJ2-5, with D unclear. Trimming removed 2 bases from V and 6 bases from J, with 16 bases in between. Germline V gives CDR1 SNHLY, CDR2 FYNNEI. This CDR3 contains 15 residues.

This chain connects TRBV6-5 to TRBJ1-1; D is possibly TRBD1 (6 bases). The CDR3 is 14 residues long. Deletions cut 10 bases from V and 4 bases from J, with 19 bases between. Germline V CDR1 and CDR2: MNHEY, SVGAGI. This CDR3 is CATGTRGWGTEAFF. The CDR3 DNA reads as TGTGCCACCGGAACCAGGGGATGGGGCACTGAAGCTTTCTTT.

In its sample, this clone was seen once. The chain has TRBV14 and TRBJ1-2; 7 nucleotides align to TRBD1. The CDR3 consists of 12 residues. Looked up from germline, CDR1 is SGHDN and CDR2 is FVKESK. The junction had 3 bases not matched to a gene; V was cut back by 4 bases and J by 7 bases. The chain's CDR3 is CASSPNRGGYTF. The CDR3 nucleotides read TGTGCCAGCAGCCCGAACAGGGGTGGCTACACCTTC.

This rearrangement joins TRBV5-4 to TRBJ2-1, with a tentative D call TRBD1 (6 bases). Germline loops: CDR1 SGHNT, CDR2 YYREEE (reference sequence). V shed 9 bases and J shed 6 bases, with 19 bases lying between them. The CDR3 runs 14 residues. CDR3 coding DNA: TGTGCCACCTTGGACAGAAGGGGTACCAATGAGCAGTTCTTC. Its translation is CATLDRRGTNEQFF. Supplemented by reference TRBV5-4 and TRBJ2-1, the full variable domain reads ETGVTQSPTHLIKTRGQQVTLRCSSQSGHNTVSWYQQALGQGPQFIFQYYREEENGRGNFPPRFSGLQFPNYSSELNVNALELDDSALYLCATLDRRGTNEQFFGPGTRLTVL.

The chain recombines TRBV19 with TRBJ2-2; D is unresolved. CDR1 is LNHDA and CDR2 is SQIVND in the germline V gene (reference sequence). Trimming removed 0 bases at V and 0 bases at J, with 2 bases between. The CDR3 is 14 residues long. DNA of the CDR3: TGTGCCAGTAGTATAGACGCGAACACCGGGGAGCTGTTTTTT. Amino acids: CASSIDANTGELFF. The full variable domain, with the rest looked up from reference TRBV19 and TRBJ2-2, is DGGITQSPKYLFRKEGQNVTLSCEQNLNHDAMYWYRQDPGQGLRLIYYSQIVNDFQKGDIAEGYSVSREKKESFPLTVTSAQKNPTAFYLCASSIDANTGELFFGEGSRLTVL.

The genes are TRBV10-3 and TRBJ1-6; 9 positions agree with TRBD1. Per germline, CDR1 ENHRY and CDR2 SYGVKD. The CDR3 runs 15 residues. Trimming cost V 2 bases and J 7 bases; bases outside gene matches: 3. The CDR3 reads CAISEPGQGNSPLHF. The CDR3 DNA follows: TGTGCCATCAGTGAGCCCGGACAGGGGAATTCACCCCTCCACTTT.

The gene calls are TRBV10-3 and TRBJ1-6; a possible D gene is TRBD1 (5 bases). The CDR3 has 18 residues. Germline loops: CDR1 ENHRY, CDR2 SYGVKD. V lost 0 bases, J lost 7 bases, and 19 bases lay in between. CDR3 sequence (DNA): TGTGCCATCAGTGAGTCGTTATGGGGCAGGGATGGAAATTCACCCCTCCACTTT. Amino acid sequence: CAISESLWGRDGNSPLHF.

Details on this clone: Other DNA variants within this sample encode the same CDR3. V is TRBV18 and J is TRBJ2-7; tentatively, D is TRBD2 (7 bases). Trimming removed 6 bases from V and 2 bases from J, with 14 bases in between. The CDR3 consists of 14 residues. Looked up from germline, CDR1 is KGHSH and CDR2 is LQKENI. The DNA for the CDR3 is TGTGCCAGCTCTCCCCCGGGGGGCGCCTACGAGCAGTACTTC. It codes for CASSPPGGAYEQYF.

The CDR3 region has the DNA TGCGCCAGCAGCTTGCGGGGGAACCCAAAGAATAATTCACCCCTCCACTTT. Translated: CASSLRGNPKNNSPLHF. The chain employs TRBV5-1 and TRBJ1-6; weak D call: TRBD1 (5 bases). The CDR3 contains 17 residues. CDR1 is SGHRS, CDR2 YFSETQ, per germline. V was trimmed by 1 base and J by 5 bases, leaving 16 bases between them.

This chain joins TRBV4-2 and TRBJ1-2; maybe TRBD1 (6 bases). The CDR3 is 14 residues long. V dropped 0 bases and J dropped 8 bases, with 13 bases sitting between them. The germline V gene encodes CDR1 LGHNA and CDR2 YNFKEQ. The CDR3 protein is CASSQDEGVGGYTF. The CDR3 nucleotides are TGTGCCAGCAGCCAAGATGAGGGGGTTGGGGGCTACACCTTC.

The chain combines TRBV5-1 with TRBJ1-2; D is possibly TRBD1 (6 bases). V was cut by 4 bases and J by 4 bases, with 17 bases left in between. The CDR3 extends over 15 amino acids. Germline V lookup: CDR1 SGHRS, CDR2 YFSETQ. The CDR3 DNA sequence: TGCGCCAGCAGCCACGGGGGGGCCGGGCTCTATGGCTACACCTTC. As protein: CASSHGGAGLYGYTF.